This T cell receptor beta chain emerged from a study of T-cell reconstitution after alpha-beta-depleted transplantation in children. Unique molecular identifiers were used to barcode this TCRbeta library. TCRdb reprocessed the PCR reads via MiXCR and lists one record per CDR3 protein. The table lists 420,000 or so distinct CDR3 sequences, around 9.9% of them singletons. There are a few counts of this clonotype. CDR3 length: 15 amino acids. Germline V lookup: CDR1 MNHEY, CDR2 SVGAGI. After removal of 5 bases from V and 2 bases from J, the junction contained 5 bases not matched to a gene. The receptor's source is a human donor who donated a stem cell graft to a child with acute myeloid leukemia. The sample in question was PBMCs from the stem cell graft donor, obtained from the stem cell graft. The J gene is TRBJ1-5, the V gene TRBV6-5; 8 positions match TRBD1. CDR3 sequence: CASSRQGSGNQPQHF. CDR3 nucleotide sequence: TGTGCCAGCAGTCGACAGGGGTCGGGCAATCAGCCCCAGCATTTT.